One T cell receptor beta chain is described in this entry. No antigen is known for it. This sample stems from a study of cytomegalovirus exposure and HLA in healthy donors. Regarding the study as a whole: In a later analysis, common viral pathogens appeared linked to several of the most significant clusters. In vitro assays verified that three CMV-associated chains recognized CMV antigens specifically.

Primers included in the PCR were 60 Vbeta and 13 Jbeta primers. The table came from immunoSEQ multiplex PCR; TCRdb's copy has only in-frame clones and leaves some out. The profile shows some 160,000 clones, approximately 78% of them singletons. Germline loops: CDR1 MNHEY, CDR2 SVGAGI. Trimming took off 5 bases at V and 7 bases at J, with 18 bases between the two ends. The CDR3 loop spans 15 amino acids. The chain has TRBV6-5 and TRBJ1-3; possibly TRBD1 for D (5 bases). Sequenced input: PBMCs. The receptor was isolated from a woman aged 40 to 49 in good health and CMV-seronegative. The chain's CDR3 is CASSRPGSGRNTIYF. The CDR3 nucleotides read TGTGCCAGCAGTCGTCCAGGGTCGGGGAGGAACACCATATATTTT.